The T cell receptor (beta chain) under discussion was sequenced for a study of cytomegalovirus exposure and HLA in healthy donors (TCRdb year 2017). About the investigation overall: In an earlier analysis of 450 to 750 of the donors, less than 350 Gb of sequence data and 120 million or so unique TCR beta sequences from roughly 190 million T cells were reported. To predict cytomegalovirus infection status, the study combined high-throughput TCR immunosequencing, statistical association of individual TCRs with disease status, and machine learning. The aim of the study was to test whether cataloging public T cell receptors could identify signatures of past pathogen exposure. HLA typing included class I and class II loci at four-digit resolution. Because of strong linkage in the cohort, 5 or 6 DR-DQ haplotypes were treated as single units for association and clustering. In an earlier analysis of 550 to 700 of the donors, high-throughput TCR beta sequencing was used to judge whether each TCR beta V gene segment behaved as functional or pseudogenic. Among 398 genotyped donors of the cohort, an average of around 240,000 unique TCR beta nucleotide sequences were sequenced per donor, around 20% of them non-productive. Genome-wide SNP genotypes for about 60% of the roughly 670 donors were used in a later genetic analysis, which treated that subset as a discovery cohort. Every discovery cohort repertoire had been produced on one sequencing platform. A later analysis re-analyzed previously published TCR beta repertoires from 600 to 850 donors and added high-resolution HLA genotyping to study TCR occurrence patterns. Besides the first cohort of under 700 subjects, a separate validation cohort made up of over a hundred different subjects was used. The later analysis used no new phenotypic data to find candidate immune exposures, relying instead on TCR beta sequences and their occurrence across donors. The study used immunosequencing to profile the T cell repertoires of several hundred subjects and linked those repertoires to cytomegalovirus serostatus. Of the roughly 390 genotyped donors, 80% to 90% were placed in the genetic ancestry cluster associated with self-reported Caucasian donors. About 300 gigabases of sequencing data and tens of millions of unique TCR sequences made up an early release that covered 500 to 650 HLA-typed donors. Donor age, sex, ethnicity and CMV serostatus were collected together with the repertoire data. The number of typed donors differed by locus: roughly 620-630 for A, B, C, DRB1 and DQB1; some 500 for DQA1; roughly 600 for DPA1; and about 450 for DPB1.

Library preparation was by the immunoSEQ multiplex PCR assay. A mixture of 60 forward primers for TCR Vbeta segments and 13 reverse primers for TCR Jbeta segments was used in the multiplex PCR. A multiplex PCR assay on genomic DNA amplified the CDR3 region of rearranged TCR beta genes. Amplified TCR beta libraries were sequenced as 87-base-pair reads on the Illumina HiSeq System. The authors' analysis ran thus. A later analysis counted about 80 million unique TCR beta chains across the approximately 700 repertoires, and 10 million to 11 million of these chains were shared by at least two donors. A nearest-neighbor algorithm error-corrected the raw reads and collapsed the reads into unique sequences, merging closely related sequences to remove PCR and sequencing errors. CDR3 sequences were aligned to IMGT reference sequences to assign V, D and J gene segments. For a sequence to be retained, at least a six-nucleotide match to both a V gene segment and a J gene segment was required. Rearrangements were classified as productive when the CDR3 lacked stop codons and remained in frame with V and J, and all other rearrangements were classified as non-productive. Following IMGT convention, CDR3 was defined as the stretch from the second conserved V-encoded cysteine up to the conserved J-encoded phenylalanine. The earlier analysis of about 590 of the donors excluded sequences that lacked an unambiguous match to a single V gene segment. An earlier analysis of a few hundred of the donors classified V segments as functional when productive rearrangements were above 56.7% and as segregating when the standard deviation between donors was above 5%. A statistical classification framework was built for diagnosing cytomegalovirus status from the catalog of TCR beta chain sequences. A later analysis assigned V and J genes by comparing TCR nucleotide sequences with IMGT/GENE-DB human TR gene sequences. The TCRdist pipeline was used in a later analysis to assign CDR3 sequences and most-parsimonious VDJ recombination scenarios. In a later analysis, each TCR beta chain was defined by its CDR3 amino acid sequence together with its V-gene family, and reads without a unique V-gene family were excluded. A later analysis removed 592 highly shared, low-generation-probability nucleotide sequences to deal with suspected cross-contamination and a sequencing artifact. A later analysis calculated a clonal expansion index for each public chain from normalized within-repertoire ranks of inferred template counts. A later analysis computed generation probabilities with a VDJ recombination model fitted to out-of-frame rearrangements, and checked the results against IGoR. In a later analysis, hypergeometric tests were used to score TCR-TCR, TCR-HLA and TCR-CMV co-occurrence, with a repertoire-size bias correction applied to TCR pairs. False discovery rates were estimated in a later analysis by permuting HLA or CMV assignments 20 times. In a later analysis, co-occurring TCRs were grouped using DBSCAN, with TCRdist sequence similarity added in when clustering inside HLA-allele-positive subsets. Repertoires with fewer than 30,000 or more than 120,000 public chains were left out of co-occurrence clustering, as were about 5 repertoires with anomalous nucleotide sharing. Imported from immuneACCESS, the table was reduced by TCRdb to in-frame sequences with V and J called. These copies leave out some clones; in studies compared against another copy, an unresolved V gene accounts for under half, and the cause of the remainder is not known. The V and J calls and clone size were taken over from that table, and D and trimming were inferred from the DNA. The sample's records list about 41,000 clones. The ten largest make up 6.2% of the sample.

As for this clone: Its binding antigen is unknown.

Reading from cysteine to phenylalanine, the CDR3 counts 15 amino acids. The only DNA kept is the CDR3, 45 bases in frame from the first base. Trimming takes 7 bases from V and 2 bases from J, and the germline ends sit 15 bases apart. Per the germline V gene (reference sequence), MNHEY is the CDR1 and SMNVEV is the CDR2. Paper-wide results and their limitations: In both the original and validation cohorts, the classifier was reported to diagnose cytomegalovirus status with high specificity and sensitivity. Linkage disequilibrium might explain the correlated functional status among segregating V segments, but an unknown experimental factor could not be excluded. A few of the identified cytomegalovirus-associated TCR beta chains were confirmed in vitro to be specific for cytomegalovirus antigens. An association between a missense DCLRE1C variant and V-gene and J-gene trimming of TCR beta chains was found in a later genetic analysis and replicated in an independent cohort. According to a later genetic analysis, donors in an Asian-associated ancestry cluster had fewer N-insertions in productive TCRs than the approximately 630-donor mean. This cohort had only TCR beta chains sequenced, and the lack of alpha or paired-chain data limited which features could be detected. The study gave a list of roughly 150 TCR beta chains associated with cytomegalovirus. The earlier analysis of fewer than 750 of the donors excluded about 16 rarely observed V segments, including chromosome 9 orphons, because counts were too low. A group of highly shared sequence variants was considered likely to be a technical artifact of the sequencing pipeline. In a later analysis, TCR association rates were found to vary across HLA loci, with the most associated TCRs seen for DRB1 alleles and the fewest for HLA-C alleles. A later analysis found that most CMV-associated TCR beta chains appeared HLA-restricted, with HLA associations seemingly driven largely by CMV exposure. Broadly in line with IMGT annotations, most TCR beta V segments showed up in productive rearrangements about 87% or about 30% of the time in an earlier analysis of around 600 of the donors. It was suggested by the authors that the approach could potentially be generalized to other disease states and immunological phenotypes. While some public TCRs were present in many individuals, most TCR sequences turned up only very rarely across donors. A further reported finding was that TCR beta sequences accurately predicted the HLA-A and HLA-B alleles for most subjects in the first cohort. CMV serostatus was the only immune exposure information available for the cohort. HLA typing was unavailable for some donors at each locus, so association tests used only the typed subset. When HLA alleles, especially DR and DQ, strongly co-occurred, attributing TCR associations to individual alleles was difficult. Some IMGT-functional V segments, including TRBV6-2 and TRBV6-3, could not be told apart with the 87-base-pair reads, so those segments were excluded. The presence/absence analyses assumed that sequencing depth was roughly uniform across donors, and that assumption may not be true. In a later analysis, 16,951 TCR beta sequences were associated with specific HLA alleles at a false discovery rate of 0.05. A later analysis reported that several top co-occurrence clusters appeared linked to parvovirus B19, influenza, CMV and Epstein-Barr virus. In a later analysis, HLA-associated TCR beta chains were found to be more clonally expanded and to have lower generation probabilities than equally common non-associated chains.

The cohort was made up of approximately 700 healthy bone marrow donors. At the time of sampling, all cohort members were nominally healthy, though unrecorded immune exposures were likely present. The donor was CMV seronegative and belonged to the group of 350 to 400 seronegative cohort members. Every donor gave a peripheral blood sample, and the peripheral blood mononuclear cells from that sample were used for TCR beta sequencing. The Qiagen DNeasy Blood Extraction Kit was used to extract genomic DNA from the blood cell samples. The sequencing sample was made of PBMCs. This TCR came from a man under 40 in good health and CMV-seronegative. In this chain, TRBV27 is recombined with TRBJ2-1; TRBD2 could be the D gene, as 6 bases match. The DNA is TGTGCCAGCACCCGGGGACGGGAGACCTACAATGAGCAGTTCTTC. Translation gives CASTRGRETYNEQFF.